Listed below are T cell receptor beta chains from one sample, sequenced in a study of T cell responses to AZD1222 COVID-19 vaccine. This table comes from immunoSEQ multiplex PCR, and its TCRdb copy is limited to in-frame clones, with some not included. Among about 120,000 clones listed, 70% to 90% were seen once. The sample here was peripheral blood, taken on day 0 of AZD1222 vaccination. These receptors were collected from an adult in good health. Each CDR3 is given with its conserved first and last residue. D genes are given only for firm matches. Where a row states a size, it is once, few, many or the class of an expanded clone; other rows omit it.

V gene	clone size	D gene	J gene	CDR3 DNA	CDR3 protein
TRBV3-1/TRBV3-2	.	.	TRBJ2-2	TGTGCCAGCAGCCGCCGGGGGCTCGGCAGCGGGGAGCTGTTTTTT	CASSRRGLGSGELFF
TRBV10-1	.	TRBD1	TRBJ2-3	TGCGCCAGCAGTGCTCAACAGGGACAGGGGACAGATACGCAGTATTTT	CASSAQQGQGTDTQYF
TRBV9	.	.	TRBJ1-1	TGTGCCAGCAGCCGCTGGGGGGAGATGAACACTGAAGCTTTCTTT	CASSRWGEMNTEAFF
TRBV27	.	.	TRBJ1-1	TGTGCCAGCCGGGACGCCCTAGAGGGGGCTTTCTTT	CASRDALEGAFF
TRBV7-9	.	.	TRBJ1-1	TGTGCCAGCAGCTTAGCTGGACAGTTGGGCACTGAAGCTTTCTTT	CASSLAGQLGTEAFF
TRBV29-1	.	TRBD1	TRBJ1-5	TGCAGCGTTAGTACCGGGACAGGGAACGAACAGCCCCAGCATTTT	CSVSTGTGNEQPQHF
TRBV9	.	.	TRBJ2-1	TGTGCCAGCAGCGTAGAAACAGGGAAGAATGAGCAGTTCTTC	CASSVETGKNEQFF
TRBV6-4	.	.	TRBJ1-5	TGTGCCAGCAGTGCTGGGGGGCAGGGGCCCCAGCATTTT	CASSAGGQGPQHF
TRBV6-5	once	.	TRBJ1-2	TGTGCCAGCAGTTACTCAACAGGGTCATCGTATGGCTACACCTTC	CASSYSTGSSYGYTF
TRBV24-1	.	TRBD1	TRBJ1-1	TGTGCCACCAGTGCCCGGACAGGGACTGAAGCTTTCTTT	CATSARTGTEAFF
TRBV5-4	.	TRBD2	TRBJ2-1	TGTGCCAGCAGCTCGGTTGGGACTAGCGGGGAGTCCTACAATGAGCAGTTCTTC	CASSSVGTSGESYNEQFF
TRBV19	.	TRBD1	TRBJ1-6	TGTGCCAGTACTCAGGACAGGGGTTCGTCACCCCTCCACTTT	CASTQDRGSSPLHF
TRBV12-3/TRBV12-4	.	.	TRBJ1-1	TGTGCCAGCACCAGGACAGAGAACACTGAAGCTTTCTTT	CASTRTENTEAFF
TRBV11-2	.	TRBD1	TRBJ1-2	TGTGCCAGCAGCTTAGGAACCTGGACAGGGTTAGGGGACTATGGCTACACCTTC	CASSLGTWTGLGDYGYTF
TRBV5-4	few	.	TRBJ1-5	TGTGCCAGCAGCTTCGACGGGGGGAATCAGCCCCAGCATTTT	CASSFDGGNQPQHF
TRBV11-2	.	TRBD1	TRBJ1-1	TGTGCCAGCAGCCCGGCCTGGGACAGGGGGCGTCGTGCTTTCTTT	CASSPAWDRGRRAFF
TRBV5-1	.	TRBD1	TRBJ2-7	TGCGCCAGCAGGTGGACAGGGTTGAACGAGCAGTACTTC	CASRWTGLNEQYF
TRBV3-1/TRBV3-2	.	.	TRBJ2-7	TGTGCCAGCAGCCAAGAGAGGGTATCCTACGAGCAGTACTTC	CASSQERVSYEQYF
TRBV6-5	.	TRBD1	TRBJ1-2	TGTGCCAGCAGGACCAGACAGGGAATCCGTGGCTACACCTTC	CASRTRQGIRGYTF
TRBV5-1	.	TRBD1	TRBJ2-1	TGCGCCAGCAGCGTCGAAGGGGGCAAGGTCTTCAATGAGCAGTTCTTC	CASSVEGGKVFNEQFF
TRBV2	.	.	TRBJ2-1	TGTGCCAGCATTGGGGACGGAGTCTACAATGAGCAGTTCTTC	CASIGDGVYNEQFF
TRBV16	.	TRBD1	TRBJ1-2	TGTGCCAGCAGCCCCGGACAGGAGGGACTCTATGGCTACACCTTC	CASSPGQEGLYGYTF
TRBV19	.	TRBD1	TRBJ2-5	TGTGCCAGTAGTATACCGAGGGGGCCGAAGGAGACCCAGTACTTC	CASSIPRGPKETQYF
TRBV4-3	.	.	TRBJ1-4	TGCGCCAGCAGCCAGGGCCTTCGAGGTGAAAAACTGTTTTTT	CASSQGLRGEKLFF
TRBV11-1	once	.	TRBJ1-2	TGTGCCAGCAGCAAATCCCCAGGGGATGGCTACACCTTC	CASSKSPGDGYTF
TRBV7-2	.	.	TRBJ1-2	TGTGCCAGCAGCCCCGGCCCAGCCGTAAACTATGGCTACACCTTC	CASSPGPAVNYGYTF
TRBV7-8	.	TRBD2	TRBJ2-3	TGTGCCAGCAGCCCCCGAGGGTCCGGGACTAACACAGATACGCAGTATTTT	CASSPRGSGTNTDTQYF
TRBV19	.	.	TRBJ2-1	TGTGCCAGTAGGCTTGGGGGGCCTTCCTACAATGAGCAGTTCTTC	CASRLGGPSYNEQFF
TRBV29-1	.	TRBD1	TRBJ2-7	TGCAGCGTTGTCTATGGGCAGGGGGACGACGAGCAGTACTTC	CSVVYGQGDDEQYF
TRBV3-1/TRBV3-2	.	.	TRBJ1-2	TGTGCCAGCAGCCAAGTCTCCAGGGTGGGTGGCTACACCTTC	CASSQVSRVGGYTF
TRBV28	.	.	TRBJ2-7	TGTGCCAGCAGTGCCCCCCGCGAGCAGTACTTC	CASSAPREQYF
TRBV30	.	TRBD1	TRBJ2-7	TGTGCCTGGAGAGTTATGGGACAGGGGGCCGACGAGCAGTACTTC	CAWRVMGQGADEQYF